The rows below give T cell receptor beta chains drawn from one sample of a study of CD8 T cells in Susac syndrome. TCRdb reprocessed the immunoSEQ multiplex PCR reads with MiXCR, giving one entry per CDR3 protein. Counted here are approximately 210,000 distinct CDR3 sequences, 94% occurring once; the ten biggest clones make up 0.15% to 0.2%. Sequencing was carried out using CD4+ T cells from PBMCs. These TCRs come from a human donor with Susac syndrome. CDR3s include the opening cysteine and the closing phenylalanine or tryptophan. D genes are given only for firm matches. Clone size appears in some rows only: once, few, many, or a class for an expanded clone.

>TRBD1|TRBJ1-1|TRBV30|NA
TGTGCCTGGAGGCCAGGGGGCGGAACTGAAGCTTTCTTT
CAWRPGGGTEAFF
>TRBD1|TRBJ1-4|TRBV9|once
TGTGCCAGCGGAGCCGGGACAGCAACTAATGAAAAACTGTTTTTT
CASGAGTATNEKLFF
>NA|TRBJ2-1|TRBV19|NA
TGTGCCAGTACCCCGACAGGATTAAGCTCCTACAATGAGCAGTTCTTC
CASTPTGLSSYNEQFF
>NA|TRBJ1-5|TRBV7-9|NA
TGTGCCAGCAGCTTAAATCCCTCAGGAACTCTCAGGAATCAGCCCCAGCATTTT
CASSLNPSGTLRNQPQHF
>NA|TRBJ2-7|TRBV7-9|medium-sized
TGTGCCAGCAGCTTGCCCCCGATTACCTACGAGCAGTACTTC
CASSLPPITYEQYF
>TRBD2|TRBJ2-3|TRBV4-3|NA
TGCGCCAGCAGCCAAGGGCCCCTAGCGGTTGGGGATACGCAGTATTTT
CASSQGPLAVGDTQYF
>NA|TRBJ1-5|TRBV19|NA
TGTGCCAGTAGTCCCCCTGGGGTTCAGCCCCAGCATTTT
CASSPPGVQPQHF
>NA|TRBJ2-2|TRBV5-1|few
TGCGCCAGCAGCTTGGAGGGCAGAACGAACACCGGGGAGCTGTTTTTT
CASSLEGRTNTGELFF
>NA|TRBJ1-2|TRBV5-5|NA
TGTGCCAGCAGATATGGAGAAGGGCTATATGGCTACACCTTC
CASRYGEGLYGYTF
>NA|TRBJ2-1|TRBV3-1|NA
TGTGCCAGCAAGGGCTATTCGGATAATGAGCAGTTCTTC
CASKGYSDNEQFF
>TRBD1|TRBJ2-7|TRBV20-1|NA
TGCAGTGCTAGGGACAGGAGAAGCCTCTACGAGCAGTACTTC
CSARDRRSLYEQYF
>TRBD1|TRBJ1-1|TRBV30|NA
TGTGCCTGGAGGCAGGGGGGCACTGAAGCTTTCTTT
CAWRQGGTEAFF
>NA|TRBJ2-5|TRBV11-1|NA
TGTGCCAGCAGAGGCGGAGGGAACCAAGAGACCCAGTACTTC
CASRGGGNQETQYF
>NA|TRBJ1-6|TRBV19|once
TGTGCCAGTACTTCCGGACAGAGAGAATCACCCCTCCACTTT
CASTSGQRESPLHF
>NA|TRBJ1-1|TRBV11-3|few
TGTGCCAGCAGCTGGGAGAACACTGAAGCTTTCTTT
CASSWENTEAFF
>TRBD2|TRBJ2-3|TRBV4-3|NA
TGCGCCAGCAGCCTTCGAGGCCATAGCGGGGGGAGCACAGATACGCAGTATTTT
CASSLRGHSGGSTDTQYF
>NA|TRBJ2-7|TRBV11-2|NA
TGTGCCAGCAGCTTAGATTCCGGACACTCCTACGAGCAGTACTTC
CASSLDSGHSYEQYF
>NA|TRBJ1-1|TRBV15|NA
TGTGCCACCAGCAGAGTTGAGCTCTCCAGGCCGAACACTGAAGCTTTCTTT
CATSRVELSRPNTEAFF
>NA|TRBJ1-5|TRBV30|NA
TGTGCCTGGAGTGTACGAGGGGATCAGCCCCAGCATTTT
CAWSVRGDQPQHF
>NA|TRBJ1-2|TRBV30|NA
TGTGCCTGGAGTTCAGGGGAATATAACTATGGCTACACCTTC
CAWSSGEYNYGYTF
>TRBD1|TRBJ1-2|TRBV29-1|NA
TGCAGCGTTGAAGGTGCAGGGGGCAGTAACTATGGCTACACCTTC
CSVEGAGGSNYGYTF
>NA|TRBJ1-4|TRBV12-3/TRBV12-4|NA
TGTGCCAGCAGTTTCTGGGGTGGCGAAAAACTGTTTTTT
CASSFWGGEKLFF
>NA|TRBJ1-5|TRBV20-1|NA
TGCAGTGCTACCGAAGATAGCAATCAGCCCCAGCATTTT
CSATEDSNQPQHF
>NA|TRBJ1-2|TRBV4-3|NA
TGCGCCAGCAGCCAAGATCTTGGAAGAGACTATGGCTACACCTTC
CASSQDLGRDYGYTF
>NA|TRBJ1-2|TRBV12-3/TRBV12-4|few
TGTGCCAGCAGTTTGGGCTATGGCTACACCTTC
CASSLGYGYTF
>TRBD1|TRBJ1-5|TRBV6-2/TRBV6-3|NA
TGTGCCAGCAGCGACAGGGTGGGACAGCCCCAGCATTTT
CASSDRVGQPQHF
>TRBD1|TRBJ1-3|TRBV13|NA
TGTGCCAGCAGCTTAGAGATGACAGGGGCGATAGGAAACACCATATATTTT
CASSLEMTGAIGNTIYF
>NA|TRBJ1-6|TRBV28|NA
TGTGCCAGCACCCCCGGCAACGGACAGAATTCACCCCTCCACTTT
CASTPGNGQNSPLHF
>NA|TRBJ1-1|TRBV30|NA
TGTGCCTACGCCCCTACGAACACTGAAGCTTTCTTT
CAYAPTNTEAFF
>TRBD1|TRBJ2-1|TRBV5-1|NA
TGCGCCAGCAGCCTCGGGACAGATGACAATGAGCAGTTCTTC
CASSLGTDDNEQFF
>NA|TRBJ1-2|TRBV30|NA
TGTGCCTGGAGCGAGGACACGAGGGGGACCTTC
CAWSEDTRGTF
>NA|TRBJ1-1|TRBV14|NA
TGTGCCAGCAGCCAAGATGGAAGGGCCTACACTGAAGCTTTCTTT
CASSQDGRAYTEAFF
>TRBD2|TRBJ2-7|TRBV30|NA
TGTGCCCGGGGGGGAACCTACGAGCAGTACTTC
CARGGTYEQYF
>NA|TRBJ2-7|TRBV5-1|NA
TGCGCCAGCAGCACATATGCGGACGGTTCGAGCTCCTACGAGCAGTACTTC
CASSTYADGSSSYEQYF
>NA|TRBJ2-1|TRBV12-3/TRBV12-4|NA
TGTGCCAGCAGTTTAGAGGGGCCCGGTGAGCAGTTCTTC
CASSLEGPGEQFF
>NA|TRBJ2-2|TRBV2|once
TGTGCCAGCAGTCCCCAGGGGGGAGTCACCGGGGAGCTGTTTTTT
CASSPQGGVTGELFF
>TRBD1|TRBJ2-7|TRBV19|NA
TGTGCCAGTAGTATATCTCCAGGGGGCAACGAGCAGTACTTC
CASSISPGGNEQYF
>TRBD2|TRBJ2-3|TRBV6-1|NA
TGTGCCAGCAGTGAAGGACCGTCCGGGGGGTTAGCAGATACGCAGTATTTT
CASSEGPSGGLADTQYF
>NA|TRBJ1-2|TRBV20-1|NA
TGCAGTGCTAGAGTGGCGCGGAGTGATGGCTACACCTTC
CSARVARSDGYTF
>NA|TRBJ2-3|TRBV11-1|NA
TGTGCCAGCAGCTTATCCAGGGGTGGAGCAGATACGCAGTATTTT
CASSLSRGGADTQYF
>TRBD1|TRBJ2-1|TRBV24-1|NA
TGTGCCACCAGTGACCCTGGGCAGGGGGCGGCCAATGAGCAGTTCTTC
CATSDPGQGAANEQFF
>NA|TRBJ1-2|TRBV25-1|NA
TGTGCCAGCAGTGACCTCGGACCGGATGAGGGGGGCTATGGCTACACCTTC
CASSDLGPDEGGYGYTF
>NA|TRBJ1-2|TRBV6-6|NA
TGTGCCAGCAGTTACTCGAGGGAGTCCTACACCTTC
CASSYSRESYTF
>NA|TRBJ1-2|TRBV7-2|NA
TGTGCCAGCAGCCCGGAGGGGCAAACCTATGGCTACACCTTC
CASSPEGQTYGYTF
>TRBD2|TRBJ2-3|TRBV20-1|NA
TGCAGTGCTTTAGAAGGACTAGCGGGTAGCACAGATACGCAGTATTTT
CSALEGLAGSTDTQYF
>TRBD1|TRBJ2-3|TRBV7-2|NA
TGTGCCAGCAGCTTTGCAGGGGGCGGCACAGATACGCAGTATTTT
CASSFAGGGTDTQYF
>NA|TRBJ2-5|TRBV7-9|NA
TGTGCCAGCAGCTTAGAAGCCCGAAGAGAGACCCAGTACTTC
CASSLEARRETQYF
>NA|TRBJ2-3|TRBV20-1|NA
TGCAGTGCTGAAGGGTGGGTTAGGACAGATACGCAGTATTTT
CSAEGWVRTDTQYF
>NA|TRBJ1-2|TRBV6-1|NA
TGTGCCAGCAATGGAGGGAGCGACTATGGCTACACCTTC
CASNGGSDYGYTF
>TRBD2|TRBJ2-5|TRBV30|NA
TGTGCCTGGAGTAAAGGGACTAGCGGGGGTGGGGGAGAGACCCAGTACTTC
CAWSKGTSGGGGETQYF
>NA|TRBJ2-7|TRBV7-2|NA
TGTGCCAGCAGCCCCTGGGGGGGCGATTCCTCCTACGAGCAGTACTTC
CASSPWGGDSSYEQYF
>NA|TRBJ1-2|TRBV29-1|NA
TGCAGCGGATTAACAGGGCCTCGGGGAGGCTACACCTTC
CSGLTGPRGGYTF
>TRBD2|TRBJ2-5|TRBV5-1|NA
TGCGCCAGCTTCTTCACCAGTAGCGGGGACCAAGAGACCCAGTACTTC
CASFFTSSGDQETQYF
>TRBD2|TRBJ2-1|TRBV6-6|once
TGTGCCAGCAGTTACTCGGGGACTACTTTCAATGAGCAGTTCTTC
CASSYSGTTFNEQFF